This T cell receptor beta chain comes out of a study of blood T cell repertoires in COVID-19. The length of the CDR3 is 15 residues. The junction had 8 bases not matched to a gene; V was cut back by 7 bases and J by 7 bases. The germline V gene encodes CDR1 LNHDA and CDR2 SQIVND (reference sequence). Assay: immunoSEQ multiplex PCR; the TCRdb copy retains only in-frame clones and omits some. The sample carries about 150,000 clones, 70% to 90% recorded once. The J gene is TRBJ2-2, the V gene TRBV19; TRBD1 aligns across 11 bases. What was sequenced was peripheral blood. The receptor was derived from a woman aged 70-85 years with acute or convalescent COVID-19. CDR3 in DNA: TGTGCCAGTACCCGGACAGGGGGCAGTAACGGGGAGCTGTTTTTT. This codes for CASTRTGGSNGELFF.